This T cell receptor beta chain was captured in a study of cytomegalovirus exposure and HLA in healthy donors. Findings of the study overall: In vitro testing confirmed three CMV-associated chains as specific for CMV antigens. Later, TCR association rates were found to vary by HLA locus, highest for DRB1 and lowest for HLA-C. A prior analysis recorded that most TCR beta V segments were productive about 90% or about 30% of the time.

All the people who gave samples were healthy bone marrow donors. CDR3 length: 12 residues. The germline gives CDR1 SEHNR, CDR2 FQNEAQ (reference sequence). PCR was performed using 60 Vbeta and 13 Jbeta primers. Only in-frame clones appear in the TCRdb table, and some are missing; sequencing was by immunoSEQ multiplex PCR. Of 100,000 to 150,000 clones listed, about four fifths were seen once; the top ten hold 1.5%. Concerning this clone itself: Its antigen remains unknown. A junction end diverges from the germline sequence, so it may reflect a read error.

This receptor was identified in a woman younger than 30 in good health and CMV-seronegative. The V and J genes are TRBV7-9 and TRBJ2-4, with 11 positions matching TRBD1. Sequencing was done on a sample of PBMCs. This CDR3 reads CASGTGGNSQYF. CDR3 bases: TGTGCCAGCGGGACAGGGGGAAACAGTCAGTACTTC.